This T cell receptor beta chain was found in a study of T cells in Graves' hyperthyroidism and ophthalmopathy. Study-level findings and limits: Ophthalmopathy onset followed model prediction by a median about six months.

RNA transcripts were the template for amplifying TCR beta CDR3 regions. RT-PCR in the first round (using the HTBI primer set) targeted the TCR CDR3. TCRdb passed the multiplex PCR reads through MiXCR, listing each CDR3 protein once. Among about 640,000 distinct CDR3 sequences listed, about a fifth were seen once. The table lists this clonotype with many counts. Its cognate antigen is unknown. The germline CDR1 and CDR2 sequences are WSHSY and SAAADI. V was clipped by 4 bases and J by 3 bases; unmatched bases: 2. The CDR3 runs to 14 residues. Specimen: blood. The clonotype comes from a young man with Graves' ophthalmopathy. The rearrangement uses TRBV10-2 and TRBJ1-2, with 10 bases identical to TRBD1. The CDR3 coding sequence is TGCGCCAGCAGTGTAGGGACAGGGGACTATGGCTACACCTTC. Protein sequence: CASSVGTGDYGYTF.